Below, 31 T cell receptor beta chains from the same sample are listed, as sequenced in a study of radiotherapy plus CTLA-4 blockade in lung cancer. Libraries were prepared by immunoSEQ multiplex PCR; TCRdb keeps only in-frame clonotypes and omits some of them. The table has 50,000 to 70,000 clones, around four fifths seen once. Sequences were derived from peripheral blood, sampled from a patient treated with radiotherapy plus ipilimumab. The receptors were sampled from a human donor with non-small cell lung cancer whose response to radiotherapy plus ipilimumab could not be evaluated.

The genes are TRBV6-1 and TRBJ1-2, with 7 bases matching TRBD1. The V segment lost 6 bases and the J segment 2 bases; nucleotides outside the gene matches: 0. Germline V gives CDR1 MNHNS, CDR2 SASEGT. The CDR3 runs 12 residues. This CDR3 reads CASRQGNYGYTF. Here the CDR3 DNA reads TGTGCCAGCAGACAGGGGAACTATGGCTACACCTTC.

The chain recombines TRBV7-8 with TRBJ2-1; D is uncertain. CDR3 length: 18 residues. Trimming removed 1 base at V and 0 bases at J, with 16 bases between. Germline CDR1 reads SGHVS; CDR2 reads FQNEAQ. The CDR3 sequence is CASSLVRLWASSYNEQFF. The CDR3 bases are TGTGCCAGCAGCTTAGTCAGGTTGTGGGCGAGCTCCTACAATGAGCAGTTCTTC.

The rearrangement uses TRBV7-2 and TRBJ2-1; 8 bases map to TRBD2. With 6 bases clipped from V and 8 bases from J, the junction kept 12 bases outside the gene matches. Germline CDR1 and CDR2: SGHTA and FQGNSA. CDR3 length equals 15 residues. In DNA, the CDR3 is TGTGCCAGCAGTCAAACCGGGGGGGCCGTCGATGAGCAGTTCTTC. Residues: CASSQTGGAVDEQFF. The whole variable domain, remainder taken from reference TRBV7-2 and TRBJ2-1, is GAGVSQSPSNKVTEKGKDVELRCDPISGHTALYWYRQSLGQGLEFLIYFQGNSAPDKSGLPSDRFSAERTGGSVSTLTIQRTQQEDSAVYLCASSQTGGAVDEQFFGPGTRLTVL.

CDR3 in amino acids: CASSLGQVFYGYTF. CDR3 coding DNA: TGTGCCAGCAGCTTGGGCCAGGTGTTCTATGGCTACACCTTC. The chain couples TRBV7-8 to TRBJ1-2, with no clear D. The CDR3 consists of 14 residues. With 3 bases removed from V and 4 bases from J, the gap between germline ends came to 12 bases. Germline values: CDR1 SGHVS, CDR2 FQNEAQ.

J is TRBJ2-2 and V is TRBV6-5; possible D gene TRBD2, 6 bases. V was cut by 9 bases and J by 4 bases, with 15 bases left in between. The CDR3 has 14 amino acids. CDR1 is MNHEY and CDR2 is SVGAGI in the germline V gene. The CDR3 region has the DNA TGTGCCAGTCGGTGGGGGGAGGCCACCGGGGAGCTGTTTTTT. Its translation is CASRWGEATGELFF.

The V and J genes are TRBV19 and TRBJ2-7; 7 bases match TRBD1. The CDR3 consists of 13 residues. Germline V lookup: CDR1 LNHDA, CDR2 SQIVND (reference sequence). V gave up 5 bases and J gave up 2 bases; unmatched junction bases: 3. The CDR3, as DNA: TGTGCCAGTAGTCTGGGACAGACCTACGAGCAGTACTTC. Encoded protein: CASSLGQTYEQYF.

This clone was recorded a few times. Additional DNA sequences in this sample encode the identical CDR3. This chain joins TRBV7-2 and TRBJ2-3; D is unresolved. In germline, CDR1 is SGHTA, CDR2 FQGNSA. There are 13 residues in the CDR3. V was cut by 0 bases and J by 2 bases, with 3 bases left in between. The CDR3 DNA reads TGTGCCAGCAGCTTAGCGGCCACAGATACGCAGTATTTT. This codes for CASSLAATDTQYF. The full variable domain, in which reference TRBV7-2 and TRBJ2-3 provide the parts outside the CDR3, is GAGVSQSPSNKVTEKGKDVELRCDPISGHTALYWYRQSLGQGLEFLIYFQGNSAPDKSGLPSDRFSAERTGGSVSTLTIQRTQQEDSAVYLCASSLAATDTQYFGPGTRLTVL.

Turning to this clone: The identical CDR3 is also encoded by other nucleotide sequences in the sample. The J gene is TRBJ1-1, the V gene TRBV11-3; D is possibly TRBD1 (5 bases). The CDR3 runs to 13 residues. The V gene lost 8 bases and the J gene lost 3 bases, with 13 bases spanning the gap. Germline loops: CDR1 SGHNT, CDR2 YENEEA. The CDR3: CASARGRDTEAFF. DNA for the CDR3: TGTGCCAGCGCGCGGGGGAGGGACACTGAAGCTTTCTTT.

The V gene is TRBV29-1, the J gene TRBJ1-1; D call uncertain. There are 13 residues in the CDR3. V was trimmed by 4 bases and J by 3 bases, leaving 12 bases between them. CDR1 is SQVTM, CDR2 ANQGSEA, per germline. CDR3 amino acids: CSVVPPSDTEAFF. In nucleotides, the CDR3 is TGCAGCGTTGTACCACCTTCGGACACTGAAGCTTTCTTT.

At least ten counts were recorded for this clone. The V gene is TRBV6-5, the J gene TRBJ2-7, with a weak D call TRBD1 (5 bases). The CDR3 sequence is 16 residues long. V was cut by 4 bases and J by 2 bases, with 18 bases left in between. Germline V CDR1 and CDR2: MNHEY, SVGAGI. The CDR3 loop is CASSSPVLRGTYEQYF. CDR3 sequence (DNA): TGTGCCAGCAGTTCCCCAGTACTAAGGGGTACCTACGAGCAGTACTTC.

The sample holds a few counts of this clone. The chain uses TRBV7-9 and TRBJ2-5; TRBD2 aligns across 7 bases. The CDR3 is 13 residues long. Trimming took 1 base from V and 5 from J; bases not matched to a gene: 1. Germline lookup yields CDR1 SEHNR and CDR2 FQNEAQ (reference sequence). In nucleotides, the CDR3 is TGTGCCAGCAGCTTAGTGGGGGGGGAGACCCAGTACTTC. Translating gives CASSLVGGETQYF.

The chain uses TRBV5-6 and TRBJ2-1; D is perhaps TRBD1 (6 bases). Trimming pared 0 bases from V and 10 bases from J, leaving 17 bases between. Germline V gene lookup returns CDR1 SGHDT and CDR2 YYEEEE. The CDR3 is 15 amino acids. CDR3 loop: CASSLAGQSEWEQFF. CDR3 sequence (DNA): TGTGCCAGCAGCTTGGCAGGACAGTCGGAATGGGAGCAGTTCTTC.

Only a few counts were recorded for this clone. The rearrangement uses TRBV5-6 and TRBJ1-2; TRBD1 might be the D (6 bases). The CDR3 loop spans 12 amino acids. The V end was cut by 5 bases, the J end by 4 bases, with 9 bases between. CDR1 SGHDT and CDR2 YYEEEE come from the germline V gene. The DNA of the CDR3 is TGTGCCAGCAGGCAGGGGAGCTATGGCTACACCTTC. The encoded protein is CASRQGSYGYTF.

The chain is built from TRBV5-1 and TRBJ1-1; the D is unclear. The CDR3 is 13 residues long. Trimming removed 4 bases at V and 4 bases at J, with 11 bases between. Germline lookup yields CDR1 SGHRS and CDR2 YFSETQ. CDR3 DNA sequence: TGCGCCAGCAGCCTGGACGCGGTCACTGAAGCTTTCTTT. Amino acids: CASSLDAVTEAFF.

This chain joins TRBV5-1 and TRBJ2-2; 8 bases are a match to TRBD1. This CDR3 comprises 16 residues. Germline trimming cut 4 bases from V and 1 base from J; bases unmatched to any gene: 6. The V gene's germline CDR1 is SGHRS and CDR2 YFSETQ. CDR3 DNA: TGCGCCAGCAGCGCCAGGGGGCCCCAGAACACCGGGGAGCTGTTTTTT. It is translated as CASSARGPQNTGELFF.

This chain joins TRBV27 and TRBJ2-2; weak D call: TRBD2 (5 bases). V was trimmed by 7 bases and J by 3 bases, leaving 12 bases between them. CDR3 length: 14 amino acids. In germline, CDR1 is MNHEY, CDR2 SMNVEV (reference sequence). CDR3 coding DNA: TGTGCCAGCAACTTAAACGGGGACACCGGGGAGCTGTTTTTT. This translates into CASNLNGDTGELFF.

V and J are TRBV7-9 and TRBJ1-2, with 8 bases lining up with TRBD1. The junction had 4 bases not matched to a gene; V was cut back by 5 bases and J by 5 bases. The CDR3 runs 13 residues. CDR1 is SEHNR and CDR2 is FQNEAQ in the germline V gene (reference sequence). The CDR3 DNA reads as TGTGCCAGCAGCCCGGACAGGGAGTATGGCTACACCTTC. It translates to CASSPDREYGYTF.

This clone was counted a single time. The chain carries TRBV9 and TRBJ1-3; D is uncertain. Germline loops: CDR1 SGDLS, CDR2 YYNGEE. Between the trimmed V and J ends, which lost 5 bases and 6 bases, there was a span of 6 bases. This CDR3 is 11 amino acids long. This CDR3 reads CASSSLNTIYF. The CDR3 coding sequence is TGTGCCAGCAGTTCCTTAAACACCATATATTTT. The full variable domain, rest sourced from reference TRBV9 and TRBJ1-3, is DSGVTQTPKHLITATGQRVTLRCSPRSGDLSVYWYQQSLDQGLQFLIQYYNGEERAKGNILERFSAQQFPDLHSELNLSSLELGDSALYFCASSSLNTIYFGEGSWLTVV.

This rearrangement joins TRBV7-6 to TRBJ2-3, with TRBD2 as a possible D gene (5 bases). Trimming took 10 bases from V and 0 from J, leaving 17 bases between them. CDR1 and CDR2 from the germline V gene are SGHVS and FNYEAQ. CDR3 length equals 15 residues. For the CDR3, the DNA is TGTGCCACCCGGCTCTGGACTGATAGCACAGATACGCAGTATTTT. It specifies CATRLWTDSTDTQYF.

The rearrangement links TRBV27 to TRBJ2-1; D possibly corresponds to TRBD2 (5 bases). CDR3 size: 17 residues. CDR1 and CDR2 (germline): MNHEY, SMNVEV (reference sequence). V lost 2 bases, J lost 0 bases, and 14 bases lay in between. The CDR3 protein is CASSLIAPVSSYNEQFF. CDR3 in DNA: TGTGCCAGCAGTTTAATAGCGCCGGTGAGCTCCTACAATGAGCAGTTCTTC.

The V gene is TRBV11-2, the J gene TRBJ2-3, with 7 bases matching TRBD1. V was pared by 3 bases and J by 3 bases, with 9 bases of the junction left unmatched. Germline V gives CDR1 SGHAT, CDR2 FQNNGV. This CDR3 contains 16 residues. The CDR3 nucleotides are TGTGCCAGCAGCTTCCGGACAGGAGCTGGAACAGATACGCAGTATTTT. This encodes CASSFRTGAGTDTQYF. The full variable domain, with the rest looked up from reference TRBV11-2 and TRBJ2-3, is EAGVAQSPRYKIIEKRQSVAFWCNPISGHATLYWYQQILGQGPKLLIQFQNNGVVDDSQLPKDRFSAERLKGVDSTLKIQPAKLEDSAVYLCASSFRTGAGTDTQYFGPGTRLTVL.

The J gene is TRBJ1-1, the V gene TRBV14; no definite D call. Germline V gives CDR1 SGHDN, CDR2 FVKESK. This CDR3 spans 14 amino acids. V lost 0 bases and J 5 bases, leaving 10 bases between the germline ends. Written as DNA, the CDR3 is TGTGCCAGCAGCCAAGATTGGAGGGAAACTGAAGCTTTCTTT. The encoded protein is CASSQDWRETEAFF.

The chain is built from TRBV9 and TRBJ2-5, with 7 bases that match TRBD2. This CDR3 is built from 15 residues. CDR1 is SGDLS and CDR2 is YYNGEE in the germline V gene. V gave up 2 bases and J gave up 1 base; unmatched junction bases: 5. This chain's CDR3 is CASSVGWGGQETQYF. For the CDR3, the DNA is TGTGCCAGCAGCGTTGGGTGGGGGGGCCAAGAGACCCAGTACTTC.

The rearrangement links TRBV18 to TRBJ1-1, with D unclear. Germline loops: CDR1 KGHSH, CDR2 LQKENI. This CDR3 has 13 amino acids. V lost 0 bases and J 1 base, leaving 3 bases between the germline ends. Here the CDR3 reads CASSPPANTEAFF. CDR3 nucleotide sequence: TGTGCCAGCTCACCACCAGCGAACACTGAAGCTTTCTTT.

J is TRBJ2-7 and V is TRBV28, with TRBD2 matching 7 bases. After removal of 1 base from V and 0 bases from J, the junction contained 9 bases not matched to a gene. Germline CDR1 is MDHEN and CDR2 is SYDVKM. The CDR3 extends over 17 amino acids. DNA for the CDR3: TGTGCCAGCAGTTTATCCTTAGCGGGCGTCACCTCCTACGAGCAGTACTTC. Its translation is CASSLSLAGVTSYEQYF.

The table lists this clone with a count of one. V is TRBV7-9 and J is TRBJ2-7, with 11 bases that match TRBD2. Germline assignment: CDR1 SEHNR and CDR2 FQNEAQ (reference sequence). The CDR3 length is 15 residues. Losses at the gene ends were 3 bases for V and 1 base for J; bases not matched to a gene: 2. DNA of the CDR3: TGTGCCAGCAGCTTCACTAGCGGGAGTTCCTACGAGCAGTACTTC. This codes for CASSFTSGSSYEQYF.

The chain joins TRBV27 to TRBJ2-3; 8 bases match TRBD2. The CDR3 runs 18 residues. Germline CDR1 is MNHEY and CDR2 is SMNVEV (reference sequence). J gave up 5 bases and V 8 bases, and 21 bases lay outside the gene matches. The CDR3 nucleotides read TGTGCCAGCCCTCGGAAATTGGGTCGGGAGGGCCGGGGAGATACGCAGTATTTT. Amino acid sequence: CASPRKLGREGRGDTQYF.

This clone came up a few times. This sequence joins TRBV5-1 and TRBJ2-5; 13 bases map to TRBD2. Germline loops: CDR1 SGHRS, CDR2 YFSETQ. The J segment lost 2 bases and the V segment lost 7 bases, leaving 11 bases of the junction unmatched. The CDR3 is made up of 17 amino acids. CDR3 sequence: CASHRGQTSGGQETQYF. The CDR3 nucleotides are TGCGCCAGCCACAGAGGGCAGACTAGCGGGGGGCAAGAGACCCAGTACTTC.

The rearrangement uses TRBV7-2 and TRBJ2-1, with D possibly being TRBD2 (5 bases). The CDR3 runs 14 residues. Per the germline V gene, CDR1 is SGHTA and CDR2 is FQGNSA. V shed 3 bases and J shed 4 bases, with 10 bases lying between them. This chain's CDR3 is CASSFSGRYNEQFF. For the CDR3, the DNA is TGTGCCAGCAGCTTCAGCGGTCGGTACAATGAGCAGTTCTTC. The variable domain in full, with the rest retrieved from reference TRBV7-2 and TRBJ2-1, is GAGVSQSPSNKVTEKGKDVELRCDPISGHTALYWYRQSLGQGLEFLIYFQGNSAPDKSGLPSDRFSAERTGGSVSTLTIQRTQQEDSAVYLCASSFSGRYNEQFFGPGTRLTVL.

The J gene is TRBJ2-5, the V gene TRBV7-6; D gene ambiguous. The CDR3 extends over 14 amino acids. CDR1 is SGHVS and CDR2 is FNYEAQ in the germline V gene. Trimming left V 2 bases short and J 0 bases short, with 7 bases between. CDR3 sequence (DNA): TGTGCCAGCAGCTTATTTGTCTACCAAGAGACCCAGTACTTC. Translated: CASSLFVYQETQYF. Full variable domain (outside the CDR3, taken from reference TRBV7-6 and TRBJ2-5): GAGVSQSPRYKVTKRGQDVALRCDPISGHVSLYWYRQALGQGPEFLTYFNYEAQQDKSGLPNDRFSAERPEGSISTLTIQRTEQRDSAMYRCASSLFVYQETQYFGPGTRLLVL.

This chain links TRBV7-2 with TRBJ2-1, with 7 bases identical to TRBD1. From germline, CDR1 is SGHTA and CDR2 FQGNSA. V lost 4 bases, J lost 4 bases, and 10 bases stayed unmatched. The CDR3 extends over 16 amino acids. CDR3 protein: CASSSYAGTVYNEQFF. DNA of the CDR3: TGTGCCAGCAGCTCTTATGCCGGGACAGTATACAATGAGCAGTTCTTC.